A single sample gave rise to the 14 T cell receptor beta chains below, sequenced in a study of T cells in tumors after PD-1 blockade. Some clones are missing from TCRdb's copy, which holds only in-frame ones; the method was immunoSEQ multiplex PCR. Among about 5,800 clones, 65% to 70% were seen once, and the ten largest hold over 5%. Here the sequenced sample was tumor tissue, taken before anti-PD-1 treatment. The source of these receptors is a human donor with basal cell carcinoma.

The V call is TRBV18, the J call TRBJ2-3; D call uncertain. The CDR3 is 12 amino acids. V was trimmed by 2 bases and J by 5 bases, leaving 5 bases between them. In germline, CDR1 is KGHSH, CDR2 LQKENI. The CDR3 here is CASSPYVDTQYF. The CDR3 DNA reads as TGTGCCAGCTCACCATACGTAGATACGCAGTATTTT.

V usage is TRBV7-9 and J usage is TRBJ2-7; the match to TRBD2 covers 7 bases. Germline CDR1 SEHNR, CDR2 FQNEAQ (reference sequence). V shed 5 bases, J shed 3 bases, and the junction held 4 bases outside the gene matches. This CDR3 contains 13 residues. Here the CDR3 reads CASSRWGGYEQYF. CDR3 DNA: TGTGCCAGCAGCAGATGGGGGGGCTACGAGCAGTACTTC.

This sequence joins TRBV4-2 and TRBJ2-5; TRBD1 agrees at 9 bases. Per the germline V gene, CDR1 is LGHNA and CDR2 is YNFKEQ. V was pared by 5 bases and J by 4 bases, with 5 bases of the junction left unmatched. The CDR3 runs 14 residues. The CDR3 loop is CASSSSTGGETQYF. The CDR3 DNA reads TGTGCCAGCAGCTCCTCGACAGGGGGAGAGACCCAGTACTTC.

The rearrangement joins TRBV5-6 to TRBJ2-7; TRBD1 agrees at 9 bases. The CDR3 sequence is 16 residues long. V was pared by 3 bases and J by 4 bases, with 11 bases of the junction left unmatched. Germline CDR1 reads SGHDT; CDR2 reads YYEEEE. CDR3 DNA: TGTGCCAGCAGCTGGGACAGGGTAACGGGCGGATACGAGCAGTACTTC. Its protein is CASSWDRVTGGYEQYF.

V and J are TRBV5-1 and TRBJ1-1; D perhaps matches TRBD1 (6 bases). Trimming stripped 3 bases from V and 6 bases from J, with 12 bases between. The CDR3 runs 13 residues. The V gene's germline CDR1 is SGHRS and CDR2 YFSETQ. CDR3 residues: CASSSRGPSEAFF. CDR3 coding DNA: TGCGCCAGCAGCTCCAGGGGTCCCTCTGAAGCTTTCTTT.

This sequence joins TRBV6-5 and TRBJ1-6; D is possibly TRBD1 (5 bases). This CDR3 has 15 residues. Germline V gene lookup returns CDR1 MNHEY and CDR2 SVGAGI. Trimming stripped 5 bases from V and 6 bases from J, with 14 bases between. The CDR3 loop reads CASSLAGGFNSPLHF. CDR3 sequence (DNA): TGTGCCAGCAGTCTCGCGGGGGGGTTTAATTCACCCCTCCACTTT.

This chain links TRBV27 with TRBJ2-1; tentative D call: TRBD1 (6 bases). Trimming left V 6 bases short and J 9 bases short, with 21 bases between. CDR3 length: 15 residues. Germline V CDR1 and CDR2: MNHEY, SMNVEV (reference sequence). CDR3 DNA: TGTGCCAGCAGACTTACCGGGACCACAGGGAGTGAGCAGTTCTTC. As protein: CASRLTGTTGSEQFF.

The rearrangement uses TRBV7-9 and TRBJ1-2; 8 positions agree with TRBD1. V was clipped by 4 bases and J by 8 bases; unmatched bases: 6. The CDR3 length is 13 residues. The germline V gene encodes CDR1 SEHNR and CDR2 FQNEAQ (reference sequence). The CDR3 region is CASSYQGAQGYTF. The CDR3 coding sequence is TGTGCCAGCAGCTATCAGGGGGCTCAGGGCTACACCTTC. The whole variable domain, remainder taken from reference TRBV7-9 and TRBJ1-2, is DTGVSQNPRHKITKRGQNVTFRCDPISEHNRLYWYRQTLGQGPEFLTYFQNEAQLEKSRLLSDRFSAERPKGSFSTLEIQRTEQGDSAMYLCASSYQGAQGYTFGSGTRLTVV.

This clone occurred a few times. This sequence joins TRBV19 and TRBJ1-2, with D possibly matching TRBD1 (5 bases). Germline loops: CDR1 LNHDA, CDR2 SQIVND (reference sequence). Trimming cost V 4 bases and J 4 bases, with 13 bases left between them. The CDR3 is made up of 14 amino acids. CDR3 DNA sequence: TGTGCCAGTAGTACCCAGGAGGGGTCCTATGGCTACACCTTC. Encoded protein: CASSTQEGSYGYTF.

The DNA of the CDR3 is TGTGCCAGTAAATCCAGGGGGAACACTGAAGCTTTCTTT. As protein: CASKSRGNTEAFF. This chain joins TRBV19 and TRBJ1-1, with D possibly matching TRBD1 (6 bases). The CDR3 loop spans 13 amino acids. Germline CDR1 LNHDA, CDR2 SQIVND (reference sequence). The V end lost 7 bases, the J end lost 1 base, and 10 bases lay between the germline ends.

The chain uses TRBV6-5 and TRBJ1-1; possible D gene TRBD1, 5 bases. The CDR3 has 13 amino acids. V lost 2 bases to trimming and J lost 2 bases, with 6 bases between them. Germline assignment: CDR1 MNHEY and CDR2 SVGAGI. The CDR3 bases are TGTGCCAGCAGTTACAGGGGAAACACTGAAGCTTTCTTT. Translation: CASSYRGNTEAFF.

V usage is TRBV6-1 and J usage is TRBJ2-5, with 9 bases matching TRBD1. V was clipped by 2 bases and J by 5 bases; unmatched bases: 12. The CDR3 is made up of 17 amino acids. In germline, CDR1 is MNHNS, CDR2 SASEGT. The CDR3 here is CASSENRGQGGRETQYF. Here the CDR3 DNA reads TGTGCCAGCAGTGAAAACCGGGGACAGGGTGGGAGGGAGACCCAGTACTTC.

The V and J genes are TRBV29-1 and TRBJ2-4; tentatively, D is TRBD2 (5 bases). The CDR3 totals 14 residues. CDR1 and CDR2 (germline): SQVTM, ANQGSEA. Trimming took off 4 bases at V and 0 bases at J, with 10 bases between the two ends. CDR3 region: CSVVTGIAKNIQYF. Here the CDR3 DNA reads TGCAGCGTTGTTACGGGGATAGCCAAAAACATTCAGTACTTC.

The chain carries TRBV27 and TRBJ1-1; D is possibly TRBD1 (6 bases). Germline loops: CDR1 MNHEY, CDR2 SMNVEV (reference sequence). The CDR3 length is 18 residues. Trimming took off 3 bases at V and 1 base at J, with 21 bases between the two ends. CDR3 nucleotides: TGTGCCAGCAGTTTTTACAGGGCGCAAGGCTCAGGGAACACTGAAGCTTTCTTT. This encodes CASSFYRAQGSGNTEAFF.